This TCR beta chain was found in a study of blood T cells in healthy people across ages (dated by TCRdb to the mid-2010s). For the wider study: Template switching captured roughly one uniquely barcoded TCR beta cDNA molecule per two T cells in model experiments. The study measured age-related changes in TCR beta repertoire diversity using deep sequencing normalized with unique cDNA molecular identifiers. Four age groups were formed from the donors: young (average 16 years), middle-aged (around 40), aged (approximately 60) and long-lived (more than 75). To avoid experimental bias, donors of different ages were randomly spread across the sequencing lanes. The study analyzed two additional independent replicas of 1 million unique cDNA reads from the same blood draw for two donors, one aged 18 to 29 and one aged 80 or older. General findings and caveats noted by the study authors: Observed TCR beta diversity per million T cells fell roughly linearly with age, and a significant reduction was already apparent by age approximately 40. Conclusive comparison of naive and antigen-experienced compartments was prevented by the profiling of bulk unsorted PBMCs. The percentage of naive T cells measured by flow cytometry correlated strongly with observed TCR beta diversity. Donor CMV infection status was unknown, potentially confounding age-related changes in expanded clonotypes. Compared with the aged group, the long-lived group had more naive CD4+ T cells, fewer expanded clones and increased TCR diversity, a pattern suggesting age selection. Estimates of total diversity from one million sequenced T cells were regarded as lower bounds and underestimates.

Notes on this clonotype: The clone's antigen remains unknown. Per-nucleotide qualities are absent, and no much larger clonotype sits a single base away.

Here V drops 1 base and J drops 11 bases, and the junction holds 11 bases not matched to any gene. According to the germline V gene, CDR1 reads SGHTA and CDR2 reads FQGNSA. The CDR3 starts with the cysteine, ends with the phenylalanine, and has 15 residues. This entry keeps only the CDR3 DNA: 45 bases, framed from base 1. The roughly 39 donors, aged 6 to 90 years, were systemically healthy Caucasian individuals from Russia. Each donor gave around 9.9 milliliters of peripheral blood, collected into EDTA-treated Vacutainer tubes. PBMCs were isolated by Ficoll-Paque density-gradient centrifugation, with at least 7 million obtained per sample. Total RNA was extracted from PBMCs with Trizol reagent, with at least 6 micrograms obtained per sample. For every donor, flow cytometry on a PBMC aliquot measured the percentage of naive CD45RAhigh/CD27high T cells. The library was generated by 5' RACE. Instrument used: Illumina HiSeq 2500. A second roughly 7 to 11 cycle PCR used a sample-barcoded 5' primer and a J-beta primer mix. Each TCR beta cDNA molecule received a unique molecular identifier from a template-switch 5' adaptor carrying 12 random nucleotides. Each sample yielded at least 3 million CDR3-containing paired-end reads. First-strand cDNA was synthesized from all RNA with the Mint cDNA synthesis kit, primed by a TRBC-specific oligonucleotide. After uracil-DNA glycosylase treatment, a first 18-cycle PCR used universal primers M1SS and BC2_uni_R on all cDNA. The source study handled its data this way. For normalization, 1 million high-quality reads were randomly selected from each sample, with every read carrying a distinct molecular identifier. Reads sharing molecular identifiers were discarded rather than binned into consensus sequences. MiTCR, with a Q25 quality threshold and the strictest error-elimination algorithm, was used for CDR3 identification, clonotype clustering and error correction. A nonparametric unseen species model with Euler transformation was used to estimate lower-bound total TCR beta diversity. TCRdb reran the public reads through fastp at Q25 and MiXCR, keeping productive beta chains. Rows with one shared CDR3 protein collapse into an entry with the most common genes and DNA. These V and J calls derive from TCRdb rather than the authors' analysis. The sample contains roughly 500,000 distinct CDR3 sequences, 27% of them found a single time. The ten largest clones represent roughly 18% of the sample.

The chain employs TRBV7-2 and TRBJ2-4; the junction holds 7 bases that match TRBD1. Material: blood. This TCR came from a woman in her 70s in good health. The CDR3 corresponds to CASSLDRGTVRFQYF. The nucleotides read TGTGCCAGCAGCTTAGATAGGGGGACAGTCAGGTTTCAGTACTTC.